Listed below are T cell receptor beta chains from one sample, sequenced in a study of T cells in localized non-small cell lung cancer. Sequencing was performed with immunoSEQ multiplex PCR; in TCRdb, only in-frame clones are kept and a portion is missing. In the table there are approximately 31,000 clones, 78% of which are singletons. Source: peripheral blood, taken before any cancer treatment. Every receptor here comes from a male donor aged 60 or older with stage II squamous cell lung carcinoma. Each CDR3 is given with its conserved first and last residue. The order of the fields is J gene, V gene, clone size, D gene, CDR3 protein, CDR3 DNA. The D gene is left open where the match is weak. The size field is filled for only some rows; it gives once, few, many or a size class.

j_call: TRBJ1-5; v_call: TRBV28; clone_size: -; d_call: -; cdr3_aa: CATGGSQEGQPQHF; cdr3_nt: TGTGCCACTGGGGGTAGCCAGGAGGGTCAGCCCCAGCATTTT
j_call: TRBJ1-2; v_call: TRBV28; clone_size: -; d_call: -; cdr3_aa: CASLPGVPGSYYGYTF; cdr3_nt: TGTGCCAGCCTCCCGGGGGTCCCTGGGAGTTACTATGGCTACACCTTC
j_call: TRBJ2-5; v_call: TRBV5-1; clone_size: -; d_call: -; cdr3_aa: CASQGMETQYF; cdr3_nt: TGCGCCTCGCAGGGGATGGAGACCCAGTACTTC
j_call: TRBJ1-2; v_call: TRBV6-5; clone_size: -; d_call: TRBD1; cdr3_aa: CASSSQGQGNYGYTF; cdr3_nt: TGTGCCAGCAGTTCCCAAGGACAGGGAAACTATGGCTACACCTTC
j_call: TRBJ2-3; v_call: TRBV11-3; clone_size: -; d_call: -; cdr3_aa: CASSLEPGPNTDTQYF; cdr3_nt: TGTGCCAGCAGCTTAGAGCCGGGCCCGAATACAGATACGCAGTATTTT
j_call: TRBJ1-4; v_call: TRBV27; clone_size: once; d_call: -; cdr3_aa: CASSTRGGQGKLFF; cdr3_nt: TGTGCCAGCAGTACCCGGGGGGGGCAGGGAAAACTGTTTTTT
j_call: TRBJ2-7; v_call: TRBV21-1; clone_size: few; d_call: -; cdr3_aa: CASSAVSCLDSYEQYF; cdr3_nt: TGTGCCAGCAGCGCCGTGTCCTGTCTTGACTCCTACGAGCAGTACTTC
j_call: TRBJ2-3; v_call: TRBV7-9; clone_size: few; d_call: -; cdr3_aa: CASSLAGGAPRADTQYF; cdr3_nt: TGTGCCAGCAGCTTAGCTGGAGGGGCACCGCGGGCAGATACGCAGTATTTT
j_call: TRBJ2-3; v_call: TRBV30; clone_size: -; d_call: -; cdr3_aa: CAWSGLASTQYF; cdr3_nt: TGTGCCTGGAGTGGGCTAGCCAGTACGCAGTATTTT
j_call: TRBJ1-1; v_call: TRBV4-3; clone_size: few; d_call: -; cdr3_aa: CASSQELRMNTEAFF; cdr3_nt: TGCGCCAGCAGCCAAGAGCTCCGCATGAACACTGAAGCTTTCTTT
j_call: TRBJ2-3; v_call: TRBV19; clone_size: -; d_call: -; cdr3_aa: CASSLSPDSGTQYF; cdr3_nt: TGTGCCAGTAGTTTATCACCTGACAGCGGCACGCAGTATTTT
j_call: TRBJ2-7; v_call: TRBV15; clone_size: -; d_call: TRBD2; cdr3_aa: CATSSSLRGDSEQYF; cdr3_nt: TGTGCCACCAGCAGTTCGCTACGGGGGGATAGCGAGCAGTACTTC
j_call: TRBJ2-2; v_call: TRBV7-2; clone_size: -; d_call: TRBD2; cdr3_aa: CASSPRTSLNTGELFF; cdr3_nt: TGTGCCAGCAGCCCCCGGACTAGCTTGAACACCGGGGAGCTGTTTTTT
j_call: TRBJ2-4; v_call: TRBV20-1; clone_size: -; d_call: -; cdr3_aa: CSAIPKNIQYF; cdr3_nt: TGCAGTGCTATACCCAAAAACATTCAGTACTTC
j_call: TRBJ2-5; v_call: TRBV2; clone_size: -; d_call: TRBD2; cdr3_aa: CASTTHREGTQYF; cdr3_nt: TGTGCCAGCACCACCCATAGGGAGGGGACCCAGTACTTC
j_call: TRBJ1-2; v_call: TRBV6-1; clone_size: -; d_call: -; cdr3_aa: CASRLEAGYTF; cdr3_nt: TGTGCCAGCAGGTTGGAAGCTGGCTACACCTTC
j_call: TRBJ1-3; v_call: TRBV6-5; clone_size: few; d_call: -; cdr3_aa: CASSYRGGNSGNTIYF; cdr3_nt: TGTGCCAGCAGTTACCGTGGGGGGAACTCTGGAAACACCATATATTTT
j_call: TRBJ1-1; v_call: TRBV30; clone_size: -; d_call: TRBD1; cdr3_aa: CAWRIGDRRDTEAFF; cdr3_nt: TGTGCCTGGCGCATCGGGGACAGGAGAGACACTGAAGCTTTCTTT
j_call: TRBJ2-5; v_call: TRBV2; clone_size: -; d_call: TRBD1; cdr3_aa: CASSGAGGVGYQETQYF; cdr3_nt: TGTGCCAGCAGTGGGGCAGGGGGCGTGGGGTACCAAGAGACCCAGTACTTC
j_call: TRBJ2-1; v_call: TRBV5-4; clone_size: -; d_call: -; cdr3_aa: CASSLPGTYNEQFF; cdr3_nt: TGTGCCAGCAGCTTGCCGGGGACGTACAATGAGCAGTTCTTC
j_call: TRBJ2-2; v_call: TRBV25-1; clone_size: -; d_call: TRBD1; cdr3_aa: CASTRQGTSNTGELFF; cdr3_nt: TGTGCCAGCACTAGACAGGGGACCTCGAACACCGGGGAGCTGTTTTTT
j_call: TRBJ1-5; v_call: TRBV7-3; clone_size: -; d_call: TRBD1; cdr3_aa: CASSSRTGDNQPQHF; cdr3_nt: TGTGCCAGCAGCTCCCGGACAGGGGACAATCAGCCCCAGCATTTT
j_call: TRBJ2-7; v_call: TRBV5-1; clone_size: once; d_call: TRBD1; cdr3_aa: CASSLQDRAADEQYF; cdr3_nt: TGCGCCAGCAGCTTACAGGACAGGGCAGCCGACGAGCAGTACTTC